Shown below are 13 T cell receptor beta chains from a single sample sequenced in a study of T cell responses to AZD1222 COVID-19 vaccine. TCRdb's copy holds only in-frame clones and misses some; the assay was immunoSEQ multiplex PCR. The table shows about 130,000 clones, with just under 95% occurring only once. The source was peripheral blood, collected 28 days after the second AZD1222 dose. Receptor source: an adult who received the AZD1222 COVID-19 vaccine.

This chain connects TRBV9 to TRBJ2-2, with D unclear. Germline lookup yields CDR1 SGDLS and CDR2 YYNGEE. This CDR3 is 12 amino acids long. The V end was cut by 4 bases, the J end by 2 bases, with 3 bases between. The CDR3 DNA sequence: TGTGCCAGCAGCACCAACACCGGGGAGCTGTTTTTT. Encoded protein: CASSTNTGELFF.

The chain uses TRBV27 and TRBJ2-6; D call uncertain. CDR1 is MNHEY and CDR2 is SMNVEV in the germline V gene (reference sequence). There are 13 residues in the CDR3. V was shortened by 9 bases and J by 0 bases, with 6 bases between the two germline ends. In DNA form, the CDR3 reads TGTGCCAGTTCCAACTCTGGGGCCAACGTCCTGACTTTC. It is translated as CASSNSGANVLTF.

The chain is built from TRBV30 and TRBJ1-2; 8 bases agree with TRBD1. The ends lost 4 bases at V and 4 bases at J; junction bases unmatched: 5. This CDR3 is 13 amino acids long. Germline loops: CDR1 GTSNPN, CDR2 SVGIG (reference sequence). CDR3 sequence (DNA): TGTGCCTGGAATCCAGGGGGCGTCTATGGCTACACCTTC. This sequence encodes CAWNPGGVYGYTF.

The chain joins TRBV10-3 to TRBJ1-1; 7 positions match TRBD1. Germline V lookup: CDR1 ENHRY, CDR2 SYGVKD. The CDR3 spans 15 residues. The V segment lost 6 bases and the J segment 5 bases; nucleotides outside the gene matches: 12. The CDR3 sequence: CAISIMTGIGTEAFF. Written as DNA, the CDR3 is TGTGCCATCAGCATAATGACAGGGATCGGGACTGAAGCTTTCTTT.

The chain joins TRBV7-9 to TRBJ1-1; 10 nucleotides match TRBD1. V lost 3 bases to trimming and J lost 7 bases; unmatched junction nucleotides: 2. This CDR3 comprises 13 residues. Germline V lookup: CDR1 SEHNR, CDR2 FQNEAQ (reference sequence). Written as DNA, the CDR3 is TGTGCCAGCAGCTTGGGACAGGGGTTTGAAGCTTTCTTT. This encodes CASSLGQGFEAFF.

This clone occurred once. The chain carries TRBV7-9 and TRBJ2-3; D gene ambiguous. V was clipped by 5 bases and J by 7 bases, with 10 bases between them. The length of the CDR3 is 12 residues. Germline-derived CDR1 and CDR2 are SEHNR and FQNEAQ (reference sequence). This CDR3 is CASSVAGNTQYF. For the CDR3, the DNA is TGTGCCAGCAGCGTGGCCGGAAATACGCAGTATTTT.

The CDR3: CASSPGMAEAFF. Written as DNA, the CDR3 is TGTGCCAGCAGTCCCGGGATGGCTGAAGCTTTCTTT. V and J are TRBV6-5 and TRBJ1-1; the D is unclear. The ends were cut back, 5 bases at V and 6 bases at J, with 10 bases in the middle. Germline CDR1 is MNHEY and CDR2 is SVGAGI. This CDR3 has 12 amino acids.

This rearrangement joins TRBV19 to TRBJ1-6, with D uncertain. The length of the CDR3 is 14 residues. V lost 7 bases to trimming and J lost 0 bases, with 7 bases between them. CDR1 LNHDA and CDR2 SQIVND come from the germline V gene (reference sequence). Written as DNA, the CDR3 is TGTGCCAGTAAGGAGAGCTCCTATAATTCACCCCTCCACTTT. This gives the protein CASKESSYNSPLHF.

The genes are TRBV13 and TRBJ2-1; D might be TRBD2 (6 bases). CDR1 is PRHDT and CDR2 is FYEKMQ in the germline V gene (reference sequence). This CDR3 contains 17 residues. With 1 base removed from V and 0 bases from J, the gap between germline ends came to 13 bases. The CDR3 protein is CASSLVDGGSSYNEQFF. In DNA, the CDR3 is TGTGCCAGCAGCTTAGTGGATGGGGGGAGCTCCTACAATGAGCAGTTCTTC.

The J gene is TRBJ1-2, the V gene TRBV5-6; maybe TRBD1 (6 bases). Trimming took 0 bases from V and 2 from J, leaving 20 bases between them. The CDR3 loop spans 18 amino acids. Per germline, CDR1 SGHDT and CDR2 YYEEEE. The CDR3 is CASSLVRGGAKTNYGYTF. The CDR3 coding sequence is TGTGCCAGCAGCTTGGTCAGAGGGGGGGCAAAGACGAACTATGGCTACACCTTC.

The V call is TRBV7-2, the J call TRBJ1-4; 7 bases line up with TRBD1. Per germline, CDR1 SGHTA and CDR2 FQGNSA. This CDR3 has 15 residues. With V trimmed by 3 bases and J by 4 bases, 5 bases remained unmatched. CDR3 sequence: CASSFRGGFNEKLFF. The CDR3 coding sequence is TGTGCCAGCAGCTTCAGGGGGGGCTTTAATGAAAAACTGTTTTTT.

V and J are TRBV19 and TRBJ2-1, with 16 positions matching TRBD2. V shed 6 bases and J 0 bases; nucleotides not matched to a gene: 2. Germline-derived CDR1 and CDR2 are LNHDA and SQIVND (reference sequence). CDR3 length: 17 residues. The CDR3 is CASRGLAGGSSYNEQFF. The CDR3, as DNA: TGTGCCAGTAGGGGACTAGCGGGAGGGAGCTCCTACAATGAGCAGTTCTTC.

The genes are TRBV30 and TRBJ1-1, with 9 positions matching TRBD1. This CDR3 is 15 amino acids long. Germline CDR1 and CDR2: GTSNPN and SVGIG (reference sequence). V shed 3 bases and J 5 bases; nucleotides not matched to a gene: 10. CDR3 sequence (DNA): TGTGCCTGGAGCGGGGACAGGGTGATAAGGACTGAAGCTTTCTTT. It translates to CAWSGDRVIRTEAFF.